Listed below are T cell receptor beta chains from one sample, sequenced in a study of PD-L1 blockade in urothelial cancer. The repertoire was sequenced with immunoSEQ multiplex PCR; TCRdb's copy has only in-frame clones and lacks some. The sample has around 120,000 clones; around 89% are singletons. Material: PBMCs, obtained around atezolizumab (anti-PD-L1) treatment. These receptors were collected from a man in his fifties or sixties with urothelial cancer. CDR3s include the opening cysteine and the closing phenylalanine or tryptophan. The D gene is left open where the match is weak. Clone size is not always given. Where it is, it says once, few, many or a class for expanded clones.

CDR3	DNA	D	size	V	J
CASGLVTREGGYTF	TGTGCTAGTGGTTTGGTAACCAGGGAGGGTGGCTACACCTTC	NA	NA	TRBV12-5	TRBJ1-2
CASSRPGETQYF	TGTGCCAGCAGCCGGCCGGGGGAGACCCAGTACTTC	NA	NA	TRBV7-3	TRBJ2-5
CASSTLLATLRTEAFF	TGTGCCAGCAGTACGTTATTAGCTACACTTCGCACTGAAGCTTTCTTT	NA	NA	TRBV21-1	TRBJ1-1
CASSSPSTGGETQYF	TGTGCCAGCAGTTCTCCCTCGACAGGGGGGGAGACCCAGTACTTC	TRBD1	NA	TRBV28	TRBJ2-5
CASSLIREGSPLHF	TGTGCCAGCAGTTTAATCCGGGAGGGTTCACCCCTCCACTTT	NA	NA	TRBV28	TRBJ1-6
CASSGGKRPPTDTQYF	TGTGCCAGCAGTGGTGGCAAGCGGCCCCCCACAGATACGCAGTATTTT	NA	NA	TRBV2	TRBJ2-3
CASSLLAGGVDTQYF	TGTGCCAGCAGCTTGCTGGCGGGAGGGGTTGATACGCAGTATTTT	TRBD2	NA	TRBV5-6	TRBJ2-3
CASSGGKSSYNEQFF	TGCGCCAGCAGCGGCGGGAAGAGCTCCTACAATGAGCAGTTCTTC	NA	NA	TRBV5-1	TRBJ2-1
CASSPQGPTNEKLFF	TGTGCCAGCAGTCCACAGGGGCCAACTAATGAAAAACTGTTTTTT	TRBD1	once	TRBV2	TRBJ1-4
CASSITTGRYSNQPQHF	TGTGCCAGCAGCATTACGACAGGGAGATATAGCAATCAGCCCCAGCATTTT	TRBD1	NA	TRBV28	TRBJ1-5
CASSGVRGGGTDTQYF	TGTGCCAGCAGCGGTGTGAGAGGGGGGGGCACAGATACGCAGTATTTT	NA	NA	TRBV7-9	TRBJ2-3
CASSPTGTANYGYTF	TGTGCCAGCTCACCAACCGGTACAGCTAACTATGGCTACACCTTC	NA	NA	TRBV18	TRBJ1-2
CSVEGGTSRGPGNTIYF	TGCAGCGTTGAGGGAGGGACATCACGCGGGCCTGGAAACACCATATATTTT	NA	NA	TRBV29-1	TRBJ1-3
CASRSGTVGIQYF	TGTGCCAGCAGGTCCGGGACAGTGGGCATTCAGTACTTC	TRBD1	NA	TRBV9	TRBJ2-4
CATRTGGYEQYF	TGTGCCACGCGGACAGGGGGTTACGAGCAGTACTTC	TRBD1	NA	TRBV27	TRBJ2-7
CSVKRLAGAGDTQYF	TGCAGCGTTAAAAGACTAGCGGGAGCCGGAGATACGCAGTATTTT	TRBD2	NA	TRBV29-1	TRBJ2-3
CASSREQNTEAFF	TGTGCCAGCAGCCGGGAACAGAACACTGAAGCTTTCTTT	NA	NA	TRBV5-4	TRBJ1-1
CASSRSGYYGYTF	TGTGCCAGTAGTCGTTCAGGGTACTATGGCTACACCTTC	NA	NA	TRBV19	TRBJ1-2
CASSLPSDTIYF	TGCGCCAGCAGCTTACCTTCGGACACCATATATTTT	NA	once	TRBV5-1	TRBJ1-3
CASSPTGTGANVLTF	TGTGCCAGTAGTCCAACAGGGACCGGGGCCAACGTCCTGACTTTC	NA	NA	TRBV19	TRBJ2-6
CASSPSSGGEGEQYF	TGTGCCAGCTCACCGAGTAGCGGGGGGGAAGGCGAGCAGTACTTC	TRBD2	NA	TRBV18	TRBJ2-7
CAISERGQGSNEQFF	TGTGCCATCAGTGAGAGGGGACAGGGGTCCAATGAGCAGTTCTTC	TRBD1	NA	TRBV10-3	TRBJ2-1
CASSSLERGFTETQYF	TGTGCCAGCAGCTCATTGGAAAGGGGATTTACTGAGACCCAGTACTTC	NA	NA	TRBV11-3	TRBJ2-5
CASSADRESEKLFF	TGTGCCAGCAGCGCGGACAGGGAGAGTGAAAAACTGTTTTTT	TRBD1	NA	TRBV7-9	TRBJ1-4